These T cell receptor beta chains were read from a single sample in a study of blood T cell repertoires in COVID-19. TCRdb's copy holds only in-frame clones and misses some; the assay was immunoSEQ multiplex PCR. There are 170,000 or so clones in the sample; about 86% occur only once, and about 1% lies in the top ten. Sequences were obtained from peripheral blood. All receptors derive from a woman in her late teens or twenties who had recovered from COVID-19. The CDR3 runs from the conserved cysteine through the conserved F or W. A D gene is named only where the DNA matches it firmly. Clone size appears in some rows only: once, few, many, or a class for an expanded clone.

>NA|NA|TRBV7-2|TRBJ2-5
CASSLTSGETQYF
TGTGCCAGCAGCCTGACTAGTGGGGAGACCCAGTACTTC
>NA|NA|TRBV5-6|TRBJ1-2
CASSSTDHYGYTF
TGTGCCAGCAGCTCGACAGATCACTATGGCTACACCTTC
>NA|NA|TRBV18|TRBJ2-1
CASQNWGGLGNEQFF
TGTGCCAGCCAAAACTGGGGGGGCCTAGGGAATGAGCAGTTCTTC
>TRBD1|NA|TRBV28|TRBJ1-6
CASRLRQGTLHF
TGTGCCAGCAGACTAAGACAGGGCACCCTCCACTTT
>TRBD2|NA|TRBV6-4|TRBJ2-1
CASSVLAENNEQFF
TGTGCCAGCAGTGTGCTAGCGGAAAACAATGAGCAGTTCTTC
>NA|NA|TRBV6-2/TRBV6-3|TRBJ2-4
CASSYSVVQNIQYF
TGTGCCAGCAGTTACTCGGTAGTCCAAAACATTCAGTACTTC
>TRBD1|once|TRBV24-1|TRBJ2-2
CATSGVGTGTGELFF
TGTGCCACCAGTGGCGTCGGGACAGGCACCGGGGAGCTGTTTTTT
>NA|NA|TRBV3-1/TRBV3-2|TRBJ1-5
CASSQDSRDNQPQHF
TGTGCCAGCAGCCAAGATTCCAGGGACAATCAGCCCCAGCATTTT
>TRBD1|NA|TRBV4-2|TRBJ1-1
CASSPNRPGTGPPEAFF
TGTGCCAGCAGCCCGAACCGTCCCGGGACAGGGCCCCCTGAAGCTTTCTTT
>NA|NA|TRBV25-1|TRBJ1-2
CASSATGVNYGYTF
TGTGCCAGCAGCGCGACTGGAGTTAACTATGGCTACACCTTC
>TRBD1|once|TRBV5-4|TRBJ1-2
CASSRDRDYGYTF
TGTGCCAGCAGCCGGGACAGGGACTATGGCTACACCTTC
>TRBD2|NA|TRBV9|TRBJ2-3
CASSSFSGESDTQYF
TGTGCCAGCAGCAGCTTTAGCGGGGAATCAGATACGCAGTATTTT
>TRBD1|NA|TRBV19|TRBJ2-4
CATNRGPREDIQYF
TGTGCCACAAACAGGGGGCCTCGGGAAGACATTCAGTACTTC
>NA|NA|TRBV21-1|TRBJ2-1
CASSKAGQGYNEQFF
TGTGCCAGCAGCAAAGCCGGACAGGGCTACAATGAGCAGTTCTTC
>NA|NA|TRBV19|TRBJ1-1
CASSNRLNTEAFF
TGTGCCAGCAGTAACAGGTTGAACACTGAAGCTTTCTTT
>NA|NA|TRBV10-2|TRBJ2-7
CASSESGASTYEQYF
TGCGCCAGCAGTGAGTCGGGGGCTAGCACCTACGAGCAGTACTTC
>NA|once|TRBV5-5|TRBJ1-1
CASSLDISLEAFF
TGTGCCAGCAGCTTGGATATTTCTCTAGAAGCTTTCTTT
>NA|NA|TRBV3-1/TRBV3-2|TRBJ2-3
CASSLDPTSTDTQYF
TGTGCCAGCAGCCTAGACCCGACTAGCACAGATACGCAGTATTTT
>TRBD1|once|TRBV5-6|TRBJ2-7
CASSQGGAGGEQYF
TGTGCCAGCAGTCAAGGGGGCGCTGGGGGCGAGCAGTACTTC
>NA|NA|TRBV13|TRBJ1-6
CASSLGWGGNSPLHF
TGTGCCAGCAGCTTAGGTTGGGGCGGCAATTCACCCCTCCACTTT
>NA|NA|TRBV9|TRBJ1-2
CASSAGILYGYTF
TGTGCCAGCAGCGCAGGGATCCTCTATGGCTACACCTTC
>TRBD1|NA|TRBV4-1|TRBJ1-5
CASSQDPQGAYQPQHF
TGCGCCAGCAGCCAAGATCCACAGGGGGCCTATCAGCCCCAGCATTTT
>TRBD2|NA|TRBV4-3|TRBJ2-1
CASSQVTSGGHEQFF
TGCGCCAGCAGCCAAGTAACTAGCGGGGGTCATGAGCAGTTCTTC
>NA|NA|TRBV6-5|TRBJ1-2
CASRIRDGSDGYTF
TGTGCCAGCAGGATCAGGGATGGCTCCGATGGCTACACCTTC
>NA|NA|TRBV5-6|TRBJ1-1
CASSLNPGKNTEAFF
TGTGCCAGCAGCTTGAATCCGGGAAAGAACACTGAAGCTTTCTTT
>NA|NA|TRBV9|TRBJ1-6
CASSVAGSLGSPLHF
TGTGCCAGCAGCGTAGCCGGGTCGCTTGGCTCACCCCTCCACTTT
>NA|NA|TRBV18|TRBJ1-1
CASSKSRGFEAFF
TGTGCCAGCTCCAAGTCAAGAGGGTTTGAAGCTTTCTTT